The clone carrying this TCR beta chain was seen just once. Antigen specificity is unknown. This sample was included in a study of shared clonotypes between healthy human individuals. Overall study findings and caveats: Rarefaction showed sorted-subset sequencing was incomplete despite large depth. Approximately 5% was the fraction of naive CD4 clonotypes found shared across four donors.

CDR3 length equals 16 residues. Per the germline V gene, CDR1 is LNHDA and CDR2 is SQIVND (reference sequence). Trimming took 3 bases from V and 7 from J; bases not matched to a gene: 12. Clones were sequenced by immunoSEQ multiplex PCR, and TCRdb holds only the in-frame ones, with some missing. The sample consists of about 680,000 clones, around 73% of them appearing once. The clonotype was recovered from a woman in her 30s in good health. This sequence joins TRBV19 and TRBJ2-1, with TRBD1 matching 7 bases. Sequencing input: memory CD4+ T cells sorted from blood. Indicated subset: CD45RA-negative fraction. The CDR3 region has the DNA TGTGCCAGTAGTATCGGAGCAAGGGGGCGTCCTAATGAGCAGTTCTTC. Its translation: CASSIGARGRPNEQFF.